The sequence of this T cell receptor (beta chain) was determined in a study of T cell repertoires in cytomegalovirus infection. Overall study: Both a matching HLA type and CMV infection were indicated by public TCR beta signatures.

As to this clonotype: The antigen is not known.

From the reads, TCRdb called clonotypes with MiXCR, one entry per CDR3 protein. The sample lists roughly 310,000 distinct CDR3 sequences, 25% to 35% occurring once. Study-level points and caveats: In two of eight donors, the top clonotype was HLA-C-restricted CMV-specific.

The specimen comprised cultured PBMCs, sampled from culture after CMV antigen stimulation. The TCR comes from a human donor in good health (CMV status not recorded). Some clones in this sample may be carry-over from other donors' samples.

The CDR3 loop is CASSLSAGLTSYEQYF. CDR3 nucleotide sequence: TGTGCCAGCAGTCTATCGGCGGGACTAACGTCATACGAGCAGTACTTC. The chain carries TRBV12-3 or TRBV12-4 and TRBJ2-7; 7 bases match TRBD2. There are 16 residues in the CDR3. After removal of 5 bases from V and 4 bases from J, the junction contained 14 bases not matched to a gene.